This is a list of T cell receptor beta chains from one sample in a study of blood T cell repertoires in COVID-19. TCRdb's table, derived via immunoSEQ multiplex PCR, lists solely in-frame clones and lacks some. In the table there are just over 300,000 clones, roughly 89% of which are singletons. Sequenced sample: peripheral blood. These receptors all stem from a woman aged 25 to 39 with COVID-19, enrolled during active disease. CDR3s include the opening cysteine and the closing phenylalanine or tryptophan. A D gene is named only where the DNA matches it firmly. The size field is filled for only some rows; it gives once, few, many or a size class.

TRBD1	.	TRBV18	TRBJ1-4	CASSSGQGAEKLFF	TGTGCCAGCTCATCGGGACAGGGGGCTGAAAAACTGTTTTTT
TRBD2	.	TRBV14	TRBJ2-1	CASSPSRLAGRRFYNEQFF	TGTGCCAGCAGCCCCAGTAGGTTAGCGGGCAGGAGATTTTACAATGAGCAGTTCTTC
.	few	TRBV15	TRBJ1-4	CATSLGGDNEKLFF	TGTGCCACCAGCCTAGGGGGGGATAATGAAAAACTGTTTTTT
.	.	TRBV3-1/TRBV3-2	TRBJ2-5	CASSQGLTGRSEETQYF	TGTGCCAGCAGCCAAGGATTAACAGGGAGAAGTGAAGAGACCCAGTACTTC
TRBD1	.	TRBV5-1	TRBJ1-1	CASSGRTGSTEAFF	TGCGCCAGCAGCGGAAGGACAGGGAGTACTGAAGCTTTCTTT
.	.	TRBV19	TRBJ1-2	CASSIQAGRGGYTF	TGTGCCAGTAGTATACAGGCCGGGAGAGGTGGCTACACCTTC
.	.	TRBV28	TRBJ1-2	CASSLETQGNYGYTF	TGTGCCAGCAGTCTCGAGACCCAGGGGAACTATGGCTACACCTTC
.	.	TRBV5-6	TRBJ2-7	CASSRQVYEQYF	TGTGCCAGCAGCCGACAGGTCTACGAGCAGTACTTC
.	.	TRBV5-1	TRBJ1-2	CASSLAGGGPYGYTF	TGCGCCAGCAGCTTGGCCGGCGGGGGTCCCTATGGCTACACCTTC
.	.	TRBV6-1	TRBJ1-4	CASSDRDATNEKLFF	TGTGCCAGCAGTGACAGGGATGCAACTAATGAAAAACTGTTTTTT
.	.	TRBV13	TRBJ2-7	CASSPPGSPYEQYF	TGTGCCAGCAGCCCCCCAGGGTCCCCCTACGAGCAGTACTTC
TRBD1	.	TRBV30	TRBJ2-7	CAWSGQGDTYEQYF	TGTGCCTGGAGTGGACAGGGGGATACCTACGAGCAGTACTTC
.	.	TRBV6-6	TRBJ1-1	CASFASGDTEAFF	TGTGCCAGCTTTGCTTCAGGGGACACTGAAGCTTTCTTT
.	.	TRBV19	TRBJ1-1	CASSIGLRDKAFF	TGTGCCAGTAGTATCGGTTTAAGAGACAAAGCTTTCTTT
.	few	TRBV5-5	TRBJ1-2	CASRRGDGNYGYTF	TGTGCCAGCAGGCGGGGCGACGGTAACTATGGCTACACCTTC
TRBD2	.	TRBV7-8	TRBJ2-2	CASSNLGLALGELFF	TGTGCCAGCAGCAACCTCGGACTAGCGCTCGGGGAGCTGTTTTTT
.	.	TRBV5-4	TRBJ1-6	CASSLASSYNSPLHF	TGTGCCAGCAGCTTGGCTAGCTCCTATAATTCACCCCTCCACTTT
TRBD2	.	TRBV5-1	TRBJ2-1	CASSLKGGGGGEQFF	TGCGCCAGCAGCTTGAAGGGCGGCGGGGGAGGGGAGCAGTTCTTC
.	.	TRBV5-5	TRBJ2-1	CASSPVEREQFF	TGTGCCAGCAGCCCCGTAGAGAGGGAGCAGTTCTTC
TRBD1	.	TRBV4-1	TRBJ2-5	CASSQGGTGGSWGTQYF	TGCGCCAGCAGCCAAGGAGGGACAGGGGGGTCTTGGGGGACCCAGTACTTC
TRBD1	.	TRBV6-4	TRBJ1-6	CASSEVTGGNSPLHF	TGTGCCAGCAGTGAAGTGACAGGGGGTAATTCACCCCTCCACTTT
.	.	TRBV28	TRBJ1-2	CASRYPKGANYGYTF	TGTGCCAGCAGGTACCCTAAAGGGGCTAACTATGGCTACACCTTC
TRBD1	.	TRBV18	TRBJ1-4	CASSLGTGLNEKLFF	TGTGCCAGCTCACTAGGGACAGGACTTAATGAAAAACTGTTTTTT
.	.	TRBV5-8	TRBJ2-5	CASSLGAGAQETQYF	TGTGCCAGCAGCTTAGGGGCAGGCGCCCAAGAGACCCAGTACTTC
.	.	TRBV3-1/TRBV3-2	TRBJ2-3	CASSQGGGRVDTQYF	TGTGCCAGCAGCCAAGGGGGGGGCCGGGTGGATACGCAGTATTTT
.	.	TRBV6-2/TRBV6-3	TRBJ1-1	CASSYTDGDTEAFF	TGTGCCAGCAGTTACACGGACGGGGACACTGAAGCTTTCTTT
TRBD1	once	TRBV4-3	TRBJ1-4	CASSRFGTGGEKLFF	TGCGCCAGCAGCCGTTTTGGGACAGGGGGCGAAAAACTGTTTTTT
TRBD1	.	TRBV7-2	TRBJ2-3	CASSPGQIVADTQYF	TGTGCCAGCAGCCCGGGACAGATCGTAGCAGATACGCAGTATTTT
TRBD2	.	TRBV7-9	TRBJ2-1	CASSLRLAGGLTGNEQFF	TGTGCCAGCAGCTTACGACTAGCGGGGGGCCTAACGGGCAATGAGCAGTTCTTC
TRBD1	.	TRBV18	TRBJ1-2	CASSPQPGQGSYGYTF	TGTGCCAGCTCACCACAACCCGGACAGGGGAGCTATGGCTACACCTTC
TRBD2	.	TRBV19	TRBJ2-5	CASSIPGRGGQETQYF	TGTGCCAGTAGTATTCCCGGGAGGGGCGGGCAAGAGACCCAGTACTTC
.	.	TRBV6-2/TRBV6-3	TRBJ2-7	CASSYSKGLLDYEQYF	TGTGCCAGCAGTTACTCGAAAGGACTATTAGACTACGAGCAGTACTTC
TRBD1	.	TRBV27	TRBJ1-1	CASSSHWGDRGFGTEAFF	TGTGCCAGCAGTTCCCATTGGGGGGACAGGGGTTTCGGCACTGAAGCTTTCTTT
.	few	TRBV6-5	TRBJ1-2	CASSLDPFLRGGYTF	TGTGCCAGCAGCTTAGACCCCTTTCTACGGGGTGGCTACACCTTC
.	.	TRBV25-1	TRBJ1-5	CASSEAGGWPQHF	TGTGCCAGCAGTGAAGCGGGAGGCTGGCCCCAGCATTTT
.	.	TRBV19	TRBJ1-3	CASTPGFWRLTGGNTIYF	TGTGCCAGTACCCCTGGATTTTGGCGCCTAACGGGTGGAAACACCATATATTTT
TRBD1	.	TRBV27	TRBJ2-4	CASSLLTGGKNIQYF	TGTGCCAGCAGTTTATTGACAGGGGGCAAAAACATTCAGTACTTC
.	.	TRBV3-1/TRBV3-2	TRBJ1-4	CASSQPARPAVKLFF	TGTGCCAGCAGCCAACCCGCCCGGCCGGCGGTGAAACTGTTTTTT
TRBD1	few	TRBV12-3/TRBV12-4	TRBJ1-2	CASSLGQGVNTF	TGTGCCAGCAGTTTAGGACAGGGGGTCAACACCTTC
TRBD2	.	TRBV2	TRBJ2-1	CASHLLAGEKQFF	TGTGCCAGCCACTTACTAGCGGGGGAGAAGCAGTTCTTC
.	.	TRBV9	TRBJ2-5	CASSVVPAAQETQYF	TGTGCCAGCAGCGTAGTTCCAGCGGCACAAGAGACCCAGTACTTC
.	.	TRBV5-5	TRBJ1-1	CASSLQTDLFRPNSGFF	TGTGCCAGCAGCTTGCAGACAGATTTATTCCGCCCTAACTCGGGTTTCTTT
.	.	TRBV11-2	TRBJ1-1	CASSNGWGGAFF	TGTGCCAGCAGCAACGGCTGGGGGGGAGCTTTCTTT
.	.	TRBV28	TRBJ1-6	CASRAVRGRSPLHF	TGTGCCAGCAGGGCCGTTCGGGGTCGTTCACCCCTCCACTTT
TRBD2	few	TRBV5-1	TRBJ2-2	CASSWTSGGPGTGELFF	TGCGCCAGCAGCTGGACTAGCGGGGGGCCGGGGACCGGGGAGCTGTTTTTT
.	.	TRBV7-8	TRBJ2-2	CASSLPPSDTGELFF	TGTGCCAGCAGCTTACCGCCATCGGACACCGGGGAGCTGTTTTTT
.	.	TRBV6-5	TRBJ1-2	CASTSQRVANYGYTF	TGTGCCAGCACCTCACAGAGAGTGGCTAACTATGGCTACACCTTC
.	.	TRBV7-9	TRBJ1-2	CASSVGGEGYGYTF	TGTGCCAGCAGCGTCGGAGGGGAAGGCTATGGCTACACCTTC
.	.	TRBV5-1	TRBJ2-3	CASSLTTGTDTQYF	TGCGCCAGCAGCTTGACGACAGGCACAGATACGCAGTATTTT
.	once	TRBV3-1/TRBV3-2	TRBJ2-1	CASSQAGGHNEQFF	TGTGCCAGCAGCCAGGCTGGTGGGCACAATGAGCAGTTCTTC
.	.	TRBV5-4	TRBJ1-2	CASSPRRDGANYGYTF	TGTGCCAGCAGCCCTCGGCGGGACGGAGCTAACTATGGCTACACCTTC